This passage covers 18 T cell receptor beta chains from one sample sequenced in a study of blood T cell repertoires in COVID-19. TCRdb's copy holds only in-frame clones and misses some; the assay was immunoSEQ multiplex PCR. This sample has about 78,000 clones, with less than 90% found just once. The sample comprised peripheral blood. These receptors were taken from a man aged 60-69 years with active or convalescent COVID-19.

The chain couples TRBV7-3 to TRBJ2-1; TRBD2 is a possible D gene (6 bases). Per the germline V gene, CDR1 is SGHTA and CDR2 is FQGTGA. V was trimmed by 7 bases and J by 7 bases, leaving 17 bases between them. CDR3 length: 14 amino acids. The CDR3 coding sequence is TGTGCCAGCAACAAGGGAGGCCTTGTGAATGAGCAGTTCTTC. Its translation: CASNKGGLVNEQFF.

Only a few counts were recorded for this clone. The rearrangement joins TRBV19 to TRBJ1-5; weak D call: TRBD1 (5 bases). V gave up 8 bases and J gave up 0 bases, with 11 bases separating them. The germline V gene encodes CDR1 LNHDA and CDR2 SQIVND (reference sequence). This CDR3 has 14 amino acids. The CDR3 region is CASGGVYSNQPQHF. The CDR3 region has the DNA TGTGCCAGTGGGGGGGTTTATAGCAATCAGCCCCAGCATTTT.

This clone was recorded a few times. This chain connects TRBV5-1 to TRBJ1-6; TRBD1 agrees at 7 bases. V lost 3 bases to trimming and J lost 8 bases; unmatched junction nucleotides: 8. CDR1 is SGHRS and CDR2 is YFSETQ in the germline V gene. There are 15 residues in the CDR3. The CDR3 sequence is CASSSGQAGDSPLHF. The CDR3 DNA reads TGCGCCAGCAGCTCCGGACAGGCCGGCGATTCACCCCTCCACTTT.

The rearrangement links TRBV18 to TRBJ1-6; 7 nucleotides align to TRBD1. In germline, CDR1 is KGHSH, CDR2 LQKENI. V shed 6 bases and J 6 bases; nucleotides not matched to a gene: 11. The CDR3 has 16 amino acids. CDR3: CASSYTVGTANSPLHF. Written as DNA, the CDR3 is TGTGCCAGCTCCTACACCGTAGGGACAGCTAATTCACCCCTCCACTTT.

This clone is a singleton in its sample. This chain's CDR3 is CASSIEGRQPQHF. The CDR3, as DNA: TGTGCCAGTAGTATAGAGGGCAGGCAGCCCCAGCATTTT. The chain carries TRBV19 and TRBJ1-5; no clear D. Germline V CDR1 and CDR2: LNHDA, SQIVND (reference sequence). The CDR3 consists of 13 residues. Deletions cut 0 bases from V and 7 bases from J, with 7 bases between.

The chain joins TRBV18 to TRBJ1-3, with 8 positions matching TRBD1. The trim removed 1 base at V and 1 base at J, leaving 6 bases unmatched. CDR1 and CDR2 from the germline V gene are KGHSH and LQKENI. The CDR3 has 17 amino acids. The CDR3 region has the DNA TGTGCCAGCTCACCACTTTCAGGGGGCCTTTCTGGAAACACCATATATTTT. It specifies CASSPLSGGLSGNTIYF. Full variable domain (outside the CDR3, taken from reference TRBV18 and TRBJ1-3): NAGVMQNPRHLVRRRGQEARLRCSPMKGHSHVYWYRQLPEEGLKFMVYLQKENIIDESGMPKERFSAEFPKEGPSILRIQQVVRGDSAAYFCASSPLSGGLSGNTIYFGEGSWLTVV.

This chain links TRBV11-2 with TRBJ1-4; tentative D call: TRBD1 (6 bases). The CDR3 spans 15 residues. CDR1 is SGHAT and CDR2 is FQNNGV in the germline V gene. The V end lost 4 bases, the J end lost 8 bases, and 17 bases lay between the germline ends. The CDR3 DNA is TGTGCCAGCAGCTCGCCGGGGGGGGCGCACGAAAAACTGTTTTTT. This codes for CASSSPGGAHEKLFF.

This chain links TRBV27 with TRBJ1-1; a possible D gene is TRBD1 (6 bases). The CDR3 has 16 residues. Trimming pared 2 bases from V and 1 base from J, leaving 14 bases between. CDR1 is MNHEY and CDR2 is SMNVEV in the germline V gene (reference sequence). The CDR3 DNA reads TGTGCCAGCAGTTTACCTCCCGGACAGCCGAACACTGAAGCTTTCTTT. It codes for CASSLPPGQPNTEAFF.

The chain links TRBV7-9 to TRBJ2-6; 8 nucleotides align to TRBD2. Germline loops: CDR1 SEHNR, CDR2 FQNEAQ (reference sequence). The CDR3 is 16 amino acids. Germline trimming cut 8 bases from V and 0 bases from J; bases unmatched to any gene: 6. The CDR3 nucleotides are TGTGCCAGCTGGGGCCGGGGGGGCTCTGGGGCCAACGTCCTGACTTTC. This encodes CASWGRGGSGANVLTF.

The chain joins TRBV3-1 (or the pseudogene TRBV3-2) to TRBJ1-4, with D perhaps TRBD1 (6 bases). Germline V gives CDR1 LGHDT, CDR2 YNNKEL (reference sequence). The CDR3 consists of 17 residues. The V end lost 4 bases, the J end lost 5 bases, and 20 bases lay between the germline ends. DNA for the CDR3: TGTGCCAGCAGCCCAACCCCAGGGGCGGCACAAAATGAAAAACTGTTTTTT. Amino acids: CASSPTPGAAQNEKLFF.

In this sample, this clone turned up once. V and J are TRBV9 and TRBJ1-2, with 10 bases identical to TRBD1. Germline V gene lookup returns CDR1 SGDLS and CDR2 YYNGEE. The CDR3 consists of 15 residues. With 2 bases clipped from V and 4 bases from J, the junction kept 5 bases outside the gene matches. The chain's CDR3 is CASSVGTGDLYGYTF. The CDR3 region has the DNA TGTGCCAGCAGCGTGGGGACAGGGGATCTCTATGGCTACACCTTC.

V gene TRBV19 combines with J gene TRBJ1-2; no clear D gene. V was shortened by 1 base and J by 4 bases, with 7 bases between the two germline ends. In germline, CDR1 is LNHDA, CDR2 SQIVND (reference sequence). The CDR3 sequence is 13 residues long. DNA for the CDR3: TGTGCCAGTAGTATAGGGCAGGTCTATGGCTACACCTTC. Protein: CASSIGQVYGYTF. Together with reference TRBV19 and TRBJ1-2, the CDR3 gives the full variable domain: DGGITQSPKYLFRKEGQNVTLSCEQNLNHDAMYWYRQDPGQGLRLIYYSQIVNDFQKGDIAEGYSVSREKKESFPLTVTSAQKNPTAFYLCASSIGQVYGYTFGSGTRLTVV.

The table lists this clone with a few counts. The rearrangement joins TRBV2 to TRBJ1-2, with 7 bases matching TRBD1. The J segment lost 0 bases and the V segment lost 6 bases, leaving 10 bases of the junction unmatched. CDR1 is SNHLY and CDR2 is FYNNEI in the germline V gene. This CDR3 spans 16 amino acids. CDR3 in amino acids: CASSERTGLANYGYTF. The CDR3 nucleotides read TGTGCCAGCAGCGAGCGGACAGGCCTAGCTAACTATGGCTACACCTTC.

This clone has just one count. This sequence joins TRBV4-2 and TRBJ1-1; TRBD1 is a possible D gene (6 bases). CDR3 length: 17 residues. CDR1 LGHNA and CDR2 YNFKEQ come from the germline V gene. With 0 bases removed from V and 1 base from J, the gap between germline ends came to 15 bases. CDR3 DNA sequence: TGTGCCAGCAGCCAAGATAGGCCCAGGGGAAGGAACACTGAAGCTTTCTTT. Amino acid sequence: CASSQDRPRGRNTEAFF.

V is TRBV5-1 and J is TRBJ2-6; TRBD1 matches at 7 bases. Germline-derived CDR1 and CDR2 are SGHRS and YFSETQ. After removal of 0 bases from V and 0 bases from J, the junction contained 6 bases not matched to a gene. CDR3 size: 18 residues. The CDR3: CASSLASDRVSGANVLTF. CDR3 DNA sequence: TGCGCCAGCAGCTTGGCCTCAGACAGGGTCTCTGGGGCCAACGTCCTGACTTTC.

V gene TRBV7-2 combines with J gene TRBJ1-5; no clear D. This CDR3 is built from 14 residues. The V and J ends lost 4 bases and 7 bases respectively, with 14 bases between them. CDR1 and CDR2 from the germline V gene are SGHTA and FQGNSA. The CDR3 protein is CASSSFRVEQPQHF. The CDR3 DNA is TGTGCCAGCAGCTCCTTTCGGGTGGAGCAGCCCCAGCATTTT.

The chain recombines TRBV18 with TRBJ2-3; D gene ambiguous. CDR3 length equals 17 residues. CDR1 and CDR2 from the germline V gene are KGHSH and LQKENI. With 3 bases removed from V and 0 bases from J, the gap between germline ends came to 16 bases. CDR3 in DNA: TGTGCCAGCTCACCCCCCCCCAGCGATACTAGCACAGATACGCAGTATTTT. It is translated as CASSPPPSDTSTDTQYF.

This clone occurred once. The chain employs TRBV7-8 and TRBJ1-1; 12 bases map to TRBD1. Germline V gene lookup returns CDR1 SGHVS and CDR2 FQNEAQ. The CDR3 consists of 14 residues. Trimming cost V 6 bases and J 7 bases; bases outside gene matches: 6. CDR3 amino acids: CASRRDRGQFEAFF. CDR3 nucleotide sequence: TGTGCCAGCAGGAGGGACAGGGGGCAATTTGAAGCTTTCTTT.